Detailed here is one T cell receptor (beta chain). Its cognate antigen is unknown. The data derive from a study of CXCR3-negative and CXCR3-positive naive CD8 T cells. Turning to the study itself: Sequencing yielded 150 million or so TRB reads, roughly 1.5 +/- 0.3 million per library. Study findings and constraints: TRBV-TRBJ usage was similar across naive CXCR3 subsets but distinct in memory cells. The study found comparably high diversity in both naive subsets and much lower diversity in memory CD8+ cells.

From germline, CDR1 is MNHEY and CDR2 SVGEGT. The CDR3 is 14 residues long. With UMI labels, 5' RACE was used to prepare the TRB cDNA libraries. TCRdb reanalyzed the 5' RACE reads and collapses them to one entry per CDR3 protein, without DNA. The sample includes under 55,000 distinct CDR3 sequences. Sorting was done in triplicate for each CD8+ T cell subset (about 300,000 cells each). The TCR was taken from a human donor in good health. Some clones in this sample may be carry-over from other donors' samples. This chain links TRBV6-2 or TRBV6-3 with TRBJ1-5; TCRdb's D call, TRBD1, is unchecked because there is no DNA. The specimen was memory CD8+ T cells from blood. The CDR3 here is CASSYPGQVQPQHF.